The entry that follows covers one T cell receptor beta chain sequence. No antigen is known for it. The record originates from a study of T cells expressing NK-cell markers. Overall study context: Seven sequenced donors out of eight were HCMV-seropositive, one seronegative.

Study-wide results and limits: In four donors, dominant clonotypes made up about 25-65% of CD3+CD56-NKG2C+ cells. For a handful of donors, the dominant NKG2C+ clonotypes made up 1.0-7.0% of their CD8+ T cells.

TCRdb reworked the 5' RACE reads into one entry per CDR3 protein, no DNA. The listing records 450,000 to 600,000 distinct CDR3 sequences. The germline V gene encodes CDR1 MNHNS and CDR2 SASEGT. The CDR3 totals 12 residues. Source material: blood T cells: a sorted CD56 or NKG2C T cell subset, CD4+ or CD8+ T cells, or bulk PBMC T cells (not recorded which). The TCR sequence derives from a man younger than 30 in good health. The rearrangement uses TRBV6-1 and TRBJ2-1; TCRdb's D call of TRBD1 is untestable without DNA. CDR3 residues: CASRIQRGPQFF.